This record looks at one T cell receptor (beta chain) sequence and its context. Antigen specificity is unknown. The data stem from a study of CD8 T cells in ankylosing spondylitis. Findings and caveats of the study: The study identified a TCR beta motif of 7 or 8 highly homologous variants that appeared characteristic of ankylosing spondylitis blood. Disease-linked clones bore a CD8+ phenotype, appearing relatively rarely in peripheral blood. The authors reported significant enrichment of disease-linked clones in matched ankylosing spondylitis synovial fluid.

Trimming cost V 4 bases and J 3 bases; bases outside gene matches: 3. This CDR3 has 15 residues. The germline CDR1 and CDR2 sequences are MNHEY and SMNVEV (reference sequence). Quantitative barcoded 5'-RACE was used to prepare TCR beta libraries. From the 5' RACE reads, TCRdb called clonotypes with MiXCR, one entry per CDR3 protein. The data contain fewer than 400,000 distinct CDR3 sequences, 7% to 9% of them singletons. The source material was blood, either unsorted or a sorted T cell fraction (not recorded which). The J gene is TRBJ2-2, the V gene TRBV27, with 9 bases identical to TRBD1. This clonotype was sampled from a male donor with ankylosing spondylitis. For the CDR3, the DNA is TGTGCCAGCAGTTGGCGGACAGGGGACACCGGGGAGCTGTTTTTT. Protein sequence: CASSWRTGDTGELFF.